This entry concerns a single TCR beta chain. The V segment lost 5 bases and the J segment 6 bases; nucleotides outside the gene matches: 3. The CDR3 loop spans 12 amino acids. Germline CDR1 is SEHNR and CDR2 is FQNEAQ (reference sequence). This sample was taken from a study of OX40 agonist ivuxolimab in advanced cancers. About the research overall: It was ivuxolimab, an agonistic anti-OX40 (CD134) antibody, that patients were treated with. Intravenous ivuxolimab at 0.01 to 10 mg/kg was given to patients every 2 weeks.

Assay: immunoSEQ multiplex PCR; the TCRdb copy retains only in-frame clones and omits some. The data show just under 85,000 clones, approximately 87% seen once. The rearrangement links TRBV7-9 to TRBJ1-2; the match to TRBD1 covers 7 bases. Sample: CD4+ or CD8+ T cells sorted from blood, taken in a trial of the OX40 agonist ivuxolimab. The TCR was taken from an adult with an advanced solid tumor such as melanoma, head and neck, liver or kidney cancer. The CDR3 spells CASSPTGDGYTF. DNA of the CDR3: TGTGCCAGCAGCCCCACAGGGGATGGCTACACCTTC.